The rows below give T cell receptor beta chains drawn from one sample of a study of blood T cell repertoires in COVID-19. Libraries were prepared by immunoSEQ multiplex PCR; TCRdb keeps only in-frame clonotypes and omits some of them. The table has just under 55,000 clones, 80% to 85% seen once. Sequencing was done on a sample of peripheral blood. Receptors were obtained from a woman aged 55 to 70 with acute or convalescent COVID-19. CDR3s include the opening cysteine and the closing phenylalanine or tryptophan. The D gene is left open where the match is weak. Expanded clones are given a class, and other clones once, few, many or no size at all.

TRBV6-5	TRBD1	TRBJ1-2	-	TGTGCCAGCAAGGACAGGGAGACTAACTATGGCTACACCTTC	CASKDRETNYGYTF
TRBV5-1	-	TRBJ1-2	-	TGCGCCAGCAGCCCTGGAGCTAACTATGGCTACACCTTC	CASSPGANYGYTF
TRBV19	-	TRBJ1-4	-	TGTGCCAGTAGTATAGGCGGATCAACTAATGAAAAACTGTTTTTT	CASSIGGSTNEKLFF
TRBV4-1	-	TRBJ1-2	-	TGCGCCAGCAGCGGCCGAACGGGAGTGGGGTACGCCGGCTACACCTTC	CASSGRTGVGYAGYTF
TRBV11-2	-	TRBJ2-3	-	TGTGCCAGCAGCCCCAGGAGGGAGATGGATACGCAGTATTTT	CASSPRREMDTQYF
TRBV9	TRBD1	TRBJ2-3	-	TGTGCCAGCAGCTCTCTCGGGACAGGGATCGGTACGCAGTATTTT	CASSSLGTGIGTQYF
TRBV4-1	-	TRBJ1-3	-	TGCGCCAGCAGCCTCGAGGGGGATCTCTCTGGAAACACCATATATTTT	CASSLEGDLSGNTIYF
TRBV9	-	TRBJ1-2	-	TGTGCCAGCAGCTCACGCGTGTCCGGGAAAGAAACCAATGGCTACACCTTC	CASSSRVSGKETNGYTF
TRBV24-1	TRBD1	TRBJ1-2	-	TGTGCCAGAGCAGGACAGGGTGGATATGGCTACACCTTC	CARAGQGGYGYTF
TRBV7-8	-	TRBJ2-4	-	TGTGCCAGCAGCTTAGGCGGCGTCAAAAACATTCAGTACTTC	CASSLGGVKNIQYF
TRBV10-3	-	TRBJ2-7	-	TGTGCCATCAGTGATGGGACTTCGTCCTCCTACGAGCAGTACTTC	CAISDGTSSSYEQYF
TRBV7-2	-	TRBJ1-3	once	TGTGCCAGCAGCTTAGTCCCCCCGGCCGGGGGCTCTGGAAACACCATATATTTT	CASSLVPPAGGSGNTIYF
TRBV2	TRBD1	TRBJ2-2	-	TGTGCCAGCAGTCGGGACAGCCTGAACACCGGGGAGCTGTTTTTT	CASSRDSLNTGELFF
TRBV4-1	TRBD2	TRBJ2-1	-	TGCGCCAGCAGCCAAATGTCTAGCGGCAACAATGAGCAGTTCTTC	CASSQMSSGNNEQFF
TRBV7-9	-	TRBJ2-5	-	TGTGCCAGCAGCTTGACGGGGATAGAGACCCAGTACTTC	CASSLTGIETQYF
TRBV11-2	TRBD1	TRBJ2-7	few	TGTGCCAGCAGCCGGGACAGGGTGCACGAGCAGTACTTC	CASSRDRVHEQYF
TRBV6-1	TRBD1	TRBJ1-1	-	TGTGCCAGCAGTGAAGCAAGACAGGGGGCGGATGAAGCTTTCTTT	CASSEARQGADEAFF
TRBV5-1	TRBD2	TRBJ2-1	-	TGCGCCAGCAGCTTGGTCATAGCGGGGGGGTACAATGAGCAGTTCTTC	CASSLVIAGGYNEQFF
TRBV5-5	TRBD1	TRBJ1-1	-	TGTGCCAGCAGCTTGGACCTCCACCTGACAGGGGCCCTTGAAGCTTTCTTT	CASSLDLHLTGALEAFF
TRBV19	TRBD1	TRBJ2-1	once	TGTGCCACTTCGGACAGGGCCTACAATGAGCAGTTCTTC	CATSDRAYNEQFF
TRBV7-2	-	TRBJ2-3	-	TGTGCCAGCAGCTCCGGACACAACACAGATACGCAGTATTTT	CASSSGHNTDTQYF
TRBV18	TRBD1	TRBJ1-1	-	TGTGCCAGCTCACAGGAACAGGGGGCAAACACTGAAGCTTTCTTT	CASSQEQGANTEAFF